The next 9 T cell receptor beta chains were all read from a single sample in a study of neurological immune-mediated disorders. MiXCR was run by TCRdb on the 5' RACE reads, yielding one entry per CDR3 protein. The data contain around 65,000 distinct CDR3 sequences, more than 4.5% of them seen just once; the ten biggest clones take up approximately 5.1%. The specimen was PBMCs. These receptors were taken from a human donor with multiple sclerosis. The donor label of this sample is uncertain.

CDR3 in amino acids: CASSEMGGYSPLHF. In nucleotides, the CDR3 is TGTGCCAGCAGCGAAATGGGGGGGTATTCACCCCTCCACTTT. The rearrangement joins TRBV9 to TRBJ1-6, with D possibly matching TRBD1 (5 bases). Trimming removed 3 bases from V and 8 bases from J, with 12 bases in between. The CDR3 has 14 residues. Germline values: CDR1 SGDLS, CDR2 YYNGEE.

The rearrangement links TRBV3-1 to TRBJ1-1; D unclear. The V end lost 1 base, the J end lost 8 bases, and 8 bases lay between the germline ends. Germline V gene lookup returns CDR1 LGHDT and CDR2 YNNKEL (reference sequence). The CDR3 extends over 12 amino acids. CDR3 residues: CASSQGPGEAFF. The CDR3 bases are TGTGCCAGCAGCCAAGGTCCGGGCGAAGCTTTCTTT.

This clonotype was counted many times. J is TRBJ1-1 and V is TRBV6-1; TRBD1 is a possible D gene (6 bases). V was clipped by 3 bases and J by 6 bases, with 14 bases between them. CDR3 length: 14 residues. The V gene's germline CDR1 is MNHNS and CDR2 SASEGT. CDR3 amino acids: CASSDLGGSPEAFF. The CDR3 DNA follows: TGTGCCAGCAGTGACCTGGGGGGCAGCCCTGAAGCTTTCTTT.

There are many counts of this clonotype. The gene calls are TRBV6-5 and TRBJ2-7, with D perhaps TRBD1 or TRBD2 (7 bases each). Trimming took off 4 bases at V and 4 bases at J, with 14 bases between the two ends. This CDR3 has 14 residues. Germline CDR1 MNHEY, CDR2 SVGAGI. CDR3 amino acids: CASSSQGGVYEQYF. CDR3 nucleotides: TGTGCCAGCAGTTCCCAGGGGGGGGTGTACGAGCAGTACTTC.

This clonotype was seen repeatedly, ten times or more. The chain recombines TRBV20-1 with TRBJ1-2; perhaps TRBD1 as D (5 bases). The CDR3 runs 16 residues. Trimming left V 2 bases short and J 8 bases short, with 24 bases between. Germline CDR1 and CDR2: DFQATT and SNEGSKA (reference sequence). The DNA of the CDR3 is TGCAGTGCTAGACCGAGATTGGGGACGAGACCTTTGGGCTACACCTTC. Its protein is CSARPRLGTRPLGYTF.

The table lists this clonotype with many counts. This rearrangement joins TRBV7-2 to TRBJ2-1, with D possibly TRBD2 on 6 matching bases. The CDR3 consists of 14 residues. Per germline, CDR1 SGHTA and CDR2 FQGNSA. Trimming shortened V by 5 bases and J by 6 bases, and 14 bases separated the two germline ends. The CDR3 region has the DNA TGTGCCAGCAGCCATCGGGGGTTCCGCAATGAGCAGTTCTTC. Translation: CASSHRGFRNEQFF. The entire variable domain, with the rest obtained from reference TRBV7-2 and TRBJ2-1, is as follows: GAGVSQSPSNKVTEKGKDVELRCDPISGHTALYWYRQSLGQGLEFLIYFQGNSAPDKSGLPSDRFSAERTGGSVSTLTIQRTQQEDSAVYLCASSHRGFRNEQFFGPGTRLTVL.

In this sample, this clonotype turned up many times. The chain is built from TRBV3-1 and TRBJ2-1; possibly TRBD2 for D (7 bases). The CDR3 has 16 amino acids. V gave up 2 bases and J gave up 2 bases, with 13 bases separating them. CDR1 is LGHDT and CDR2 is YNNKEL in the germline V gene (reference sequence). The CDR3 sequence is CASSQRRGGAYNEQFF. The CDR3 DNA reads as TGTGCCAGCAGCCAAAGAAGAGGGGGGGCCTACAATGAGCAGTTCTTC.

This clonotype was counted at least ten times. The CDR3 spells CASSTTGNQALHF. Written as DNA, the CDR3 is TGCGCCAGCAGCACCACAGGGAATCAGGCCCTCCACTTT. V and J are TRBV5-1 and TRBJ1-6, with a tentative D call TRBD1 (6 bases). Per germline, CDR1 SGHRS and CDR2 YFSETQ. The CDR3 spans 13 residues. V was pared by 4 bases and J by 14 bases, with 16 bases between.

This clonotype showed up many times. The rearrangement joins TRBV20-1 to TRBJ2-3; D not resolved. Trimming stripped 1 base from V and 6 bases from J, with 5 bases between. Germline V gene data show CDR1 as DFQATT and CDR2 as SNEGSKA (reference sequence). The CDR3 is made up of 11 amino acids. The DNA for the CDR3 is TGCAGTGCTAGAGGACCCGATACGCAGTATTTT. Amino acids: CSARGPDTQYF.